Below, 17 T cell receptor beta chains from the same sample are listed, as sequenced in a study of identical twins. TCRdb recomputed calls from the 5' RACE reads with MiXCR, one row per CDR3 protein. The table records 1.5 million to 2 million distinct CDR3 sequences, roughly 35% of them present only once. The sequenced sample was cord blood. The receptors shown here come from a newborn girl in good health.

This clonotype was counted only a few times. The chain carries TRBV5-1 and TRBJ2-1; no reliable D call. Germline V lookup: CDR1 SGHRS, CDR2 YFSETQ. The V end was cut by 4 bases, the J end by 5 bases, with 31 bases between. CDR3 length: 20 amino acids. The CDR3 nucleotides read TGCGCCAGCAGCCCCTATGTCTGGGTAGGCCGGTCGCGCTATGACAATGAGCAGTTCTTC. This translates into CASSPYVWVGRSRYDNEQFF.

The V call is TRBV29-1, the J call TRBJ1-6, with 9 bases matching TRBD1. Germline loops: CDR1 SQVTM, CDR2 ANQGSEA. The V and J ends lost 6 bases and 7 bases, in that order; junction bases with no gene match: 10. The CDR3 runs to 15 residues. For the CDR3, the DNA is TGCAGCGTCGCCCTTTCGGGACAGGGCAATTCACCCCTCCACTTT. It specifies CSVALSGQGNSPLHF.

The genes are TRBV7-9 and TRBJ2-7; either TRBD1 or TRBD2 may supply D (6 bases each). The CDR3 contains 16 residues. V dropped 3 bases and J dropped 0 bases, with 15 bases sitting between them. Per the germline V gene, CDR1 is SEHNR and CDR2 is FQNEAQ (reference sequence). The CDR3 is CASSFKGGRGSYEQYF. Written as DNA, the CDR3 is TGTGCCAGCAGCTTTAAGGGGGGTAGGGGCTCCTACGAGCAGTACTTC.

This sequence joins TRBV6-1 and TRBJ2-3; TRBD2 aligns across 7 bases. Losses at the gene ends were 4 bases for V and 2 bases for J; bases not matched to a gene: 6. The CDR3 covers 15 residues. In germline, CDR1 is MNHNS, CDR2 SASEGT. CDR3 loop: CASSASGVLTDTQYF. CDR3 DNA: TGTGCCAGCAGTGCCAGCGGGGTACTCACAGATACGCAGTATTTT.

The chain employs TRBV7-9 and TRBJ2-3; D is uncertain. CDR3 length equals 15 residues. Looked up from germline, CDR1 is SEHNR and CDR2 is FQNEAQ (reference sequence). The V end lost 2 bases, the J end lost 3 bases, and 12 bases lay between the germline ends. The CDR3 DNA sequence: TGTGCCAGCAGCTTATGGGCTAGTTCGACAGATACGCAGTATTTT. Its protein product is CASSLWASSTDTQYF. Drawing the rest from reference TRBV7-9 and TRBJ2-3, the complete variable domain is DTGVSQNPRHKITKRGQNVTFRCDPISEHNRLYWYRQTLGQGPEFLTYFQNEAQLEKSRLLSDRFSAERPKGSFSTLEIQRTEQGDSAMYLCASSLWASSTDTQYFGPGTRLTVL.

This clonotype turned up a few times. This chain uses TRBV28 with TRBJ2-1; D is ambiguous. This CDR3 contains 13 residues. Trimming shortened V by 2 bases and J by 7 bases, and 9 bases separated the two germline ends. Germline V CDR1 and CDR2: MDHEN, SYDVKM. CDR3 in DNA: TGTGCCAGCAGTTTAAGTACAGTTAATGAGCAGTTCTTC. Amino acid sequence: CASSLSTVNEQFF.

This clonotype occurred a few times. The chain recombines TRBV19 with TRBJ1-2; tentatively, D is TRBD1 (5 bases). With 6 bases removed from V and 2 bases from J, the gap between germline ends came to 19 bases. Germline V gene data show CDR1 as LNHDA and CDR2 as SQIVND (reference sequence). CDR3 length: 16 amino acids. CDR3 DNA sequence: TGTGCCAGTAGCCCCCGGGTCGGGGGTAGGAACTATGGCTACACCTTC. Residues: CASSPRVGGRNYGYTF.

V and J are TRBV5-1 and TRBJ1-1, with TRBD1 identical over 7 bases. J was trimmed by 7 bases and V by 1 base; bases with no gene match: 10. Looked up from germline, CDR1 is SGHRS and CDR2 is YFSETQ. The CDR3 runs to 15 residues. CDR3 protein: CASSLKRGQWGEAFF. The CDR3 DNA is TGCGCCAGCAGCTTGAAAAGGGGGCAGTGGGGTGAAGCTTTCTTT.

This clonotype was seen only a few times. The V and J genes are TRBV7-2 and TRBJ2-1; D remains ambiguous. Per the germline V gene, CDR1 is SGHTA and CDR2 is FQGNSA. CDR3 length: 14 amino acids. V was trimmed by 7 bases and J by 0 bases, leaving 10 bases between them. The CDR3, as DNA: TGTGCCAGCAATATCGGTTCCTCCTACAATGAGCAGTTCTTC. This gives the protein CASNIGSSYNEQFF. Based on the CDR3 plus reference TRBV7-2 and TRBJ2-1, the full variable domain is GAGVSQSPSNKVTEKGKDVELRCDPISGHTALYWYRQSLGQGLEFLIYFQGNSAPDKSGLPSDRFSAERTGGSVSTLTIQRTQQEDSAVYLCASNIGSSYNEQFFGPGTRLTVL.

This clonotype showed up just a few times. V gene TRBV10-3 combines with J gene TRBJ2-7; perhaps TRBD1 as D (5 bases). V dropped 4 bases and J dropped 2 bases, with 9 bases sitting between them. The CDR3 covers 13 residues. CDR1 ENHRY and CDR2 SYGVKD come from the germline V gene. CDR3 protein: CAISGTQAYEQYF. The DNA of the CDR3 is TGTGCCATCAGTGGGACACAGGCCTACGAGCAGTACTTC.

The chain couples TRBV7-2 to TRBJ2-1; 7 bases are shared with TRBD2. The V gene's germline CDR1 is SGHTA and CDR2 FQGNSA. The V gene end was trimmed by 7 bases and the J gene end by 6 bases; junction bases not matched to a gene: 12. This CDR3 is 15 amino acids long. CDR3 in DNA: TGTGCCAGCACCCTGAGGGCTAGCGGAGCCAATGAGCAGTTCTTC. Its protein product is CASTLRASGANEQFF.

In regard to this clonotype: Mismatch with germline at one junction end may stem from a read error. V usage is TRBV10-3 and J usage is TRBJ1-4, with D unclear. The CDR3 extends over 15 amino acids. Germline assignment: CDR1 ENHRY and CDR2 SYGVKD. CDR3 nucleotides: TGTGCCATCAGTGAGTTCTTCAAGGGAGGTGAAAGACTGTTTTTT. Residues: CAISEFFKGGERLFF.

This clonotype has a handful of counts. The V call is TRBV24-1, the J call TRBJ1-2; the D is unclear. In germline, CDR1 is KGHDR, CDR2 SFDVKD. Trimming removed 7 bases at V and 4 bases at J, with 9 bases between. The CDR3 covers 12 residues. In nucleotides, the CDR3 is TGTGCCACCAGCCACAGATTCTATGGCTACACCTTC. It yields the protein CATSHRFYGYTF.

This clonotype occurred many times. The V and J genes are TRBV6-6 and TRBJ2-3; 7 positions match TRBD1. Germline values: CDR1 MNHNY, CDR2 SVGAGI (reference sequence). This CDR3 has 15 amino acids. The V segment lost 6 bases and the J segment 2 bases; nucleotides outside the gene matches: 8. CDR3 DNA: TGTGCCAGCAGCCGGGACAGAGGATACACAGATACGCAGTATTTT. This translates into CASSRDRGYTDTQYF.

The chain is built from TRBV20-1 and TRBJ2-7; TRBD1 aligns across 7 bases. The DNA end favors TRBJ2-5, so the J call may be wrong. The CDR3 spans 13 residues. Germline CDR1 and CDR2: DFQATT and SNEGSKA (reference sequence). The CDR3 coding sequence is TGCAGTACTACCGTTACAGGGGTAGAGACCCAGTACTTC. It yields the protein CSTTVTGVETQYF.

A word on this clonotype: A read error may account for a junction end that differs from germline. The rearrangement links TRBV2 to TRBJ2-1, with 11 bases matching TRBD2. The CDR3 totals 15 residues. Per the germline V gene, CDR1 is SNHLY and CDR2 is FYNNEI. CDR3 amino acids: CACRETSGGSLGQFF. CDR3 sequence (DNA): TGTGCCTGCAGGGAAACTAGCGGGGGAAGTTTAGGGCAGTTCTTC.

This rearrangement joins TRBV28 to TRBJ2-5; D ambiguous. The CDR3 totals 14 residues. V was cut by 5 bases and J by 1 base, with 11 bases left in between. CDR1 and CDR2 from the germline V gene are MDHEN and SYDVKM. The CDR3: CASSPPRVQETQYF. The CDR3 DNA sequence: TGTGCCAGCAGTCCCCCCCGAGTCCAAGAGACCCAGTACTTC. Drawing the rest from reference TRBV28 and TRBJ2-5, the complete variable domain is DVKVTQSSRYLVKRTGEKVFLECVQDMDHENMFWYRQDPGLGLRLIYFSYDVKMKEKGDIPEGYSVSREKKERFSLILESASTNQTSMYLCASSPPRVQETQYFGPGTRLLVL.